This entry lists 5 T cell receptor beta chains sequenced from one sample in a study of lymphopenia after photon versus proton radiotherapy. The method was immunoSEQ multiplex PCR; TCRdb's version includes in-frame clones alone and lacks a portion of them. The table includes some 20,000 clones, 80% to 90% detected once. The sequencing here drew on peripheral blood, taken from a patient treated with proton-based radiotherapy. All receptors derive from a man of 80 years or more with esophageal cancer.

The chain employs TRBV7-2 and TRBJ2-7; 7 positions agree with TRBD2. Germline CDR1 and CDR2: SGHTA and FQGNSA. The CDR3 covers 15 residues. Germline trimming cut 5 bases from V and 0 bases from J; bases unmatched to any gene: 7. The CDR3 DNA follows: TGTGCCAGCAGCCCGTCTAGCGGCCCCTCCTACGAGCAGTACTTC. Residues: CASSPSSGPSYEQYF.

The V call is TRBV7-2, the J call TRBJ1-1; the D gene is possibly TRBD1 (5 bases). Germline lookup yields CDR1 SGHTA and CDR2 FQGNSA. There are 15 residues in the CDR3. Trimming shortened V by 1 base and J by 1 base, and 10 bases separated the two germline ends. In DNA form, the CDR3 reads TGTGCCAGCAGCTTAGAAGCCGGGGGGAACACTGAAGCTTTCTTT. Its translation: CASSLEAGGNTEAFF.

The rearrangement links TRBV1 to TRBJ1-2; the table gives TRBD1 as D, unverified against the DNA. TRBV1 is reported as a pseudogene. This CDR3 region has 19 residues. In DNA form, the CDR3 reads TGCACCAGCAGCCCTAACCCGGGACAGGGGGCGAGTAGACTTGAAGGCTACACCTTC. It translates to CTSSPNPGQGASRLEGYTF.

The V gene is TRBV18, the J gene TRBJ1-1; D is unresolved. Trimming stripped 4 bases from V and 1 base from J, with 10 bases between. Germline V gene data show CDR1 as KGHSH and CDR2 as LQKENI. This CDR3 is 14 amino acids long. The CDR3 is CASSLTRGNTEAFF. In nucleotides, the CDR3 is TGTGCCAGCTCACTTACCCGGGGGAACACTGAAGCTTTCTTT.

This chain joins TRBV7-9 and TRBJ2-5, with D tentatively TRBD1 (5 bases). V was trimmed by 3 bases and J by 5 bases, leaving 10 bases between them. Germline V lookup: CDR1 SEHNR, CDR2 FQNEAQ (reference sequence). The CDR3 covers 13 residues. The CDR3, as DNA: TGTGCCAGCAGCTTTTCCAGGGCGGAGACCCAGTACTTC. This encodes CASSFSRAETQYF.